What follows is one T cell receptor beta chain and its context. Its antigen remains unidentified. This sample was taken from a study of cytomegalovirus exposure and HLA in healthy donors. General study findings and limits: The study listed about 150 cytomegalovirus-associated TCR beta chains.

CDR3 length equals 15 residues. The germline CDR1 and CDR2 sequences are SGHRS and YFSETQ. J lost 0 bases, V lost 3 bases, and 6 bases had no gene match. Sequencing was performed with immunoSEQ multiplex PCR; in TCRdb, only in-frame clones are kept and a portion is missing. This sample has tens of thousands of clones; 96% occur once, and the top ten carry about 4.6%. This clonotype originated in a woman between 18 and 29 years old in good health and CMV-seropositive. The chain carries TRBV5-1 and TRBJ2-7; TRBD1 matches at 7 bases. Sequencing was carried out using PBMCs. The CDR3 DNA is TGCGCCAGCAGCTACACGGGACAGAGCTCCTACGAGCAGTACTTC. Protein sequence: CASSYTGQSSYEQYF.